A single sample gave rise to the 14 T cell receptor beta chains below, sequenced in a study of T-cell reconstitution after alpha-beta-depleted transplantation in children. Unique molecular identifiers tagged the TCRbeta library. TCRdb passed the PCR reads through MiXCR, listing each CDR3 protein once. The sample gives about 610,000 distinct CDR3 sequences, 8% to 11% of which show up once; less than 5% is in the top ten. Sample: PBMCs from the stem cell graft donor, taken from the stem cell graft. The source is a human donor who donated a stem cell graft to a child with acute myeloid leukemia.

The chain links TRBV5-1 to TRBJ2-7; D unclear. CDR1 is SGHRS, CDR2 YFSETQ, per germline. The CDR3 is 13 amino acids. V lost 1 base, J lost 5 bases, and 10 bases lay in between. The CDR3 sequence: CASSLWQSNEQYF. CDR3 nucleotides: TGCGCCAGCAGCTTGTGGCAGTCTAACGAGCAGTACTTC.

J is TRBJ2-1 and V is TRBV12-3 or TRBV12-4; weak D call: TRBD2 (6 bases). There are 17 residues in the CDR3. V was trimmed by 6 bases and J by 3 bases, leaving 21 bases between them. Written as DNA, the CDR3 is TGTGCCAGCAGCCATAGTCGGAGACTAGAGGGCTACAATGAGCAGTTCTTC. The encoded protein is CASSHSRRLEGYNEQFF.

At least ten counts were recorded for this clonotype. The gene calls are TRBV12-3 or TRBV12-4 and TRBJ1-4; TRBD1 is a possible D gene (5 bases). The V and J ends lost 7 bases and 7 bases respectively, with 13 bases between them. The CDR3 has 13 amino acids. This CDR3 reads CASNGGWGEKLFF. CDR3 DNA sequence: TGTGCCAGCAATGGGGGGTGGGGTGAAAAACTGTTTTTT.

Comment on this clonotype: The conserved phenylalanine or tryptophan normally closing the CDR3 is absent here, so this likely arose from a read error. The V call is TRBV20-1, the J call TRBJ1-2; no firm D call. Germline values: CDR1 DFQATT, CDR2 SNEGSKA (reference sequence). The CDR3 contains 13 residues. The CDR3 region has the DNA TGCAGCGCTATTGGGGAGGGCAACTATGGCTACACCTAC. This gives the protein CSAIGEGNYGYTY.

V gene TRBV24-1 combines with J gene TRBJ2-3; D is ambiguous. The V gene lost 9 bases and the J gene lost 5 bases, with 14 bases spanning the gap. The CDR3 has 13 amino acids. Germline lookup yields CDR1 KGHDR and CDR2 SFDVKD. The CDR3 is CATVGRAQDTQYF. CDR3 coding DNA: TGTGCCACCGTTGGACGAGCTCAAGATACGCAGTATTTT.

The chain couples TRBV29-1 to TRBJ2-1, with 7 bases identical to TRBD2. V was pared by 5 bases and J by 2 bases, with 12 bases of the junction left unmatched. CDR3 length: 16 residues. CDR1 and CDR2 (germline): SQVTM, ANQGSEA. This CDR3 is CSVRSWGGSPYNEQFF. In nucleotides, the CDR3 is TGCAGCGTTCGATCTTGGGGCGGGAGCCCCTACAATGAGCAGTTCTTC.

V is TRBV20-1 and J is TRBJ2-7; 12 bases align to TRBD2. CDR3 length: 22 amino acids. V dropped 0 bases and J dropped 2; count of bases not matched to a gene: 23. The germline CDR1 and CDR2 sequences are DFQATT and SNEGSKA (reference sequence). CDR3 DNA sequence: TGCAGTGCTAGAGACCAGCTTACCCCCCTAGCGGGAGGGCCTAGTACGGCCTACGAGCAGTACTTC. It translates to CSARDQLTPLAGGPSTAYEQYF.

This clonotype was seen at least ten times. The V call is TRBV18, the J call TRBJ2-5, with D unresolved. Trimming left V 5 bases short and J 2 bases short, with 3 bases between. CDR3 length: 11 residues. Germline CDR1 is KGHSH and CDR2 is LQKENI. The CDR3 reads CASSAQETQYF. In DNA, the CDR3 is TGTGCCAGCTCAGCACAAGAGACCCAGTACTTC.

As regards this clonotype: The conserved closing phenylalanine or tryptophan is absent in this CDR3, likely reflecting a read error. The chain uses TRBV7-2 and TRBJ2-7; no definite D call. Germline V gene sequence: CDR1 SGHTA, CDR2 FQGNSA. The CDR3 spans 12 residues. Trimming took off 2 bases at V and 5 bases at J, with 7 bases between the two ends. The CDR3: CASSLSYHEQYL. The CDR3 nucleotides read TGTGCCAGCAGCTTAAGCTACCACGAGCAGTACCTC.

The V and J genes are TRBV10-3 and TRBJ2-7; 9 bases line up with TRBD1. The germline gives CDR1 ENHRY, CDR2 SYGVKD. This CDR3 comprises 17 residues. The J segment lost 0 bases and the V segment lost 6 bases, leaving 12 bases of the junction unmatched. CDR3 amino acids: CAIRTSTGTGYSYEQYF. The CDR3 nucleotides are TGTGCCATCAGGACCTCAACCGGGACAGGGTACTCCTACGAGCAGTACTTC.

This clonotype was detected only a few times. The rearrangement joins TRBV29-1 to TRBJ2-6; D remains ambiguous. V was pared by 7 bases and J by 3 bases, with 7 bases between. Germline V gene data show CDR1 as SQVTM and CDR2 as ANQGSEA. The CDR3 covers 12 residues. This CDR3 is CSASNGANVLTF. The CDR3 DNA reads TGCAGCGCTTCCAATGGGGCCAACGTCCTGACTTTC.

Only a few counts were recorded for this clonotype. J is TRBJ2-7 and V is TRBV30; TRBD1 is a possible D gene (5 bases). The germline V and J ends were trimmed by 1 base and 6 bases, with 13 bases remaining between them. The CDR3 consists of 13 residues. The germline V gene encodes CDR1 GTSNPN and CDR2 SVGIG (reference sequence). The CDR3: CAWSEQAGLEQYF. CDR3 nucleotides: TGTGCCTGGAGTGAACAGGCAGGTCTCGAGCAGTACTTC.

V is TRBV20-1 and J is TRBJ2-1, with 14 bases matching TRBD2. The CDR3 runs to 17 residues. CDR1 DFQATT and CDR2 SNEGSKA come from the germline V gene (reference sequence). Germline trimming cut 6 bases from V and 1 base from J; bases unmatched to any gene: 8. CDR3 coding DNA: TGCAGTGCAACCGGGACTAGCGGGAGACGGTCCTACAATGAGCAGTTCTTC. Its protein product is CSATGTSGRRSYNEQFF.

The CDR3 is CASSMGLAGRTDTQYF. The DNA for the CDR3 is TGCGCCAGCAGCATGGGACTAGCGGGACGCACAGATACGCAGTATTTT. The chain is built from TRBV5-1 and TRBJ2-3, with 13 bases matching TRBD2. Germline-derived CDR1 and CDR2 are SGHRS and YFSETQ. Trimming cost V 4 bases and J 1 base; bases outside gene matches: 3. The CDR3 runs to 16 residues. Together with reference TRBV5-1 and TRBJ2-3, the CDR3 gives the full variable domain: KAGVTQTPRYLIKTRGQQVTLSCSPISGHRSVSWYQQTPGQGLQFLFEYFSETQRNKGNFPGRFSGRQFSNSRSEMNVSTLELGDSALYLCASSMGLAGRTDTQYFGPGTRLTVL.